The next 10 T cell receptor beta chains were all read from a single sample in a study of T cell responses to AZD1222 COVID-19 vaccine (dated by TCRdb to the early 2020s). The library came from the immunoSEQ multiplex PCR assay. TCRdb retrieved this table from immuneACCESS and kept in-frame rearrangements only. Not all clones are present; in checked studies, unresolved V genes account for under half, and no reason is known for the remainder. Here the sample has around 150,000 clones; 85% to 95% occur a single time. The ten largest account for roughly 2.2% of the sample. What this sample's time point label stands for: baseline before first vaccination. Sequences were derived from peripheral blood, sampled on day 0 of AZD1222 vaccination. Receptors were obtained from an adult in good health.

In this sample, this clone turned up a few times. J is TRBJ2-7 and V is TRBV27; weak D call: TRBD2 (5 bases). The CDR3 sequence is 14 residues long. Germline values: CDR1 MNHEY, CDR2 SMNVEV (reference sequence). V lost 1 base and J lost 3, with 10 bases in between. CDR3 region: CASSLLDSDYEQYF. In DNA, the CDR3 is TGTGCCAGCAGTTTATTGGACTCGGACTACGAGCAGTACTTC.

The genes are TRBV18 and TRBJ2-7; D not certain. The CDR3 has 12 residues. Germline-derived CDR1 and CDR2 are KGHSH and LQKENI. The V gene lost 3 bases and the J gene lost 5 bases, with 8 bases spanning the gap. The DNA of the CDR3 is TGTGCCAGCTCACCCTTCGTGGACGAGCAGTACTTC. Amino acids: CASSPFVDEQYF.

The chain combines TRBV28 with TRBJ1-4; no clear D. The V and J ends lost 5 bases and 5 bases respectively, with 18 bases between them. The germline V gene has CDR1 MDHEN and CDR2 SYDVKM. CDR3 size: 16 residues. The CDR3 spells CASSPQTWRWNEKLFF. The CDR3 region has the DNA TGTGCCAGCAGTCCTCAGACATGGCGGTGGAATGAAAAACTGTTTTTT.

The V gene is TRBV11-2, the J gene TRBJ2-1; D might be TRBD1 (5 bases). The CDR3 spans 15 residues. The germline V and J ends were trimmed by 2 bases and 7 bases, with 15 bases remaining between them. Germline V gene sequence: CDR1 SGHAT, CDR2 FQNNGV. The CDR3 nucleotides read TGTGCCAGCAGCTTACACCCTAGTAGGGGAAATGAGCAGTTCTTC. Residues: CASSLHPSRGNEQFF.

Only one count was recorded for this clone. The chain combines TRBV4-2 with TRBJ2-3; tentative D call: TRBD2 (6 bases). V lost 0 bases and J lost 6, with 19 bases in between. Germline V lookup: CDR1 LGHNA, CDR2 YNFKEQ. There are 17 residues in the CDR3. CDR3 bases: TGTGCCAGCAGCCAAGACCAGGCGGGGCGGACCGGTGATACGCAGTATTTT. Residues: CASSQDQAGRTGDTQYF.

The rearrangement uses TRBV25-1 and TRBJ2-3, with TRBD1 identical over 10 bases. The germline V gene has CDR1 MGHDK and CDR2 SYGVNS. With V trimmed by 9 bases and J by 4 bases, 4 bases remained unmatched. The CDR3 totals 13 residues. CDR3 bases: TGTGCCAGTAGACAGGGGGCCCCAGATACGCAGTATTTT. Translating gives CASRQGAPDTQYF.

This chain links TRBV19 with TRBJ1-5; 7 bases agree with TRBD1. Losses at the gene ends were 4 bases for V and 8 bases for J; bases not matched to a gene: 8. Germline loops: CDR1 LNHDA, CDR2 SQIVND (reference sequence). The CDR3 totals 14 residues. CDR3 amino acids: CASSTRQGREPQHF. CDR3 DNA: TGTGCCAGTAGTACCAGACAGGGCAGGGAGCCCCAGCATTTT. Full variable domain (missing parts from reference TRBV19 and TRBJ1-5): DGGITQSPKYLFRKEGQNVTLSCEQNLNHDAMYWYRQDPGQGLRLIYYSQIVNDFQKGDIAEGYSVSREKKESFPLTVTSAQKNPTAFYLCASSTRQGREPQHFGDGTRLSIL.

This chain connects TRBV18 to TRBJ1-1; D gene ambiguous. V shed 5 bases and J shed 3 bases, with 10 bases lying between them. This CDR3 is built from 13 residues. CDR1 and CDR2 (germline): KGHSH, LQKENI. In DNA, the CDR3 is TGTGCCAGCTCATCAAGACGGGACACTGAAGCTTTCTTT. Protein product: CASSSRRDTEAFF.

This sequence joins TRBV7-2 and TRBJ1-6; D call uncertain. The CDR3 runs to 13 residues. Germline values: CDR1 SGHTA, CDR2 FQGNSA. Between the trimmed V and J ends, which lost 6 bases and 2 bases, there was a span of 5 bases. This CDR3 reads CASRQTYNSPLHF. DNA for the CDR3: TGTGCCAGCAGACAGACCTATAATTCACCCCTCCACTTT.

The chain has TRBV11-3 and TRBJ2-7; D uncertain. The CDR3 consists of 12 residues. Trimming took off 1 base at V and 5 bases at J, with 6 bases between the two ends. Germline V gene data show CDR1 as SGHNT and CDR2 as YENEEA. In DNA, the CDR3 is TGTGCCAGCAGCTTAGGCAATGACGAGCAGTACTTC. Translating it yields CASSLGNDEQYF.